This T cell receptor (beta chain) stems from a study of glioma-infiltrating T cells after dendritic cell vaccination listed by TCRdb under 2016. The study in broad terms: Of the 15 glioblastoma patients in the cohort, all drawn from Phase I and II dendritic cell vaccination trials, 9 were newly diagnosed and 6 had recurrent disease. Patients received autologous tumor lysate-pulsed dendritic cell vaccination between about 2002 and 2013. The vaccine was prepared from monocyte-derived dendritic cells that were cultured for seven days with IL-4 and GM-CSF and then pulsed overnight with autologous tumor lysate. Each patient got three intradermal injections of the dendritic cell vaccine, spaced at biweekly intervals, in the arm below the axilla. Tumor-infiltrating lymphocyte content was quantified and tumor and blood repertoires were compared in dendritic cell-vaccinated glioblastoma patients by deep sequencing of TCR beta CDR3 regions. Survival after dendritic cell vaccination was correlated with TCR sequencing metrics such as TIL content and the overlap between tumor and blood repertoires.

The CDR3 covers 13 residues, taking in both the cysteine and the phenylalanine. The retained sequence is limited to the CDR3, 39 bases, with the frame set at the first base. At the junction V is shortened by 5 bases and J by 4 bases, with 12 bases in between. The germline V gene (reference sequence) specifies SEHNR as CDR1 and FQNEAQ as CDR2. Study-level results and caveats: TCR clonality showed no direct relationship with survival, which suggests that a diverse polyclonal response may be important. Longer time to progression and overall survival after dendritic cell vaccination were predicted by higher estimated pretreatment TIL content. The cohort was small and heterogeneous, and full blood and tumor sets were available for few patients, with initial-recurrent tumor pairs available for even fewer patients. The three-group TCR overlap response model was described as speculative and requiring prospective validation.

The sample's time point, from its label and the paper: after dendritic cell vaccination, including at tumor progression/relapse. Patients were selected on the basis of adequate residual fresh-frozen tumor tissue and more than two years of available survival data. None of the glioblastoma patients carried an isocitrate dehydrogenase mutation, although molecular status otherwise varied. PBMC were collected before vaccination, two weeks after the third vaccination, and at tumor progression if progression occurred. The Qiagen DNeasy Blood extraction Kit was used for extraction of genomic DNA. TCRB CDR3 regions were amplified from about 1.9 ug genomic DNA, or all available DNA if less, using the immunoSEQ assay. Multiplex PCR used 60 forward primers for TCR V beta segments and 13 reverse primers for J beta segments. To estimate the number of reads per starting template, synthetic control templates were added to each sample at limiting dilution. The Illumina HiSeq System generated sequencing reads of 87 bp. The published analysis was carried out like this. PCR and sequencing errors were removed by merging closely related sequences with a nearest neighbor algorithm. TCR overlap was measured as the percentage of unique tumor TCR beta sequences also present in the same patient's peripheral blood. TCRdb obtained this table from immuneACCESS and retained in-frame rearrangements with V and J assigned. These tables miss some clones; where compared with another copy, unresolved V genes account for less than half of the shortfall, and the remainder is unexplained. V and J calls and clone size are given by that table; D and trimming were obtained from the DNA. This sample lists fewer than 65,000 clones; around 91% were detected once. The ten largest clonotypes hold 5.3% of the sample.

Regarding this clone: Its antigen remains undetermined. Base qualities are not provided; no much larger clone lies one nucleotide away. Different DNA sequences within this sample yield the same CDR3.

Rearrangement joined TRBV7-9 to TRBJ2-7; TRBD1 could be the D gene, as 5 bases match. This TCR came from a human donor with glioblastoma. Source: blood, taken after dendritic cell vaccination. The CDR3 region has the sequence CASSLGHLYEQYF. The DNA reads TGTGCCAGCAGCCTAGGACATTTATACGAGCAGTACTTC. This CDR3, with the reference TRBV7-9 and TRBJ2-7 proteins standing in past its ends, gives the full variable domain DTGVSQNPRHKITKRGQNVTFRCDPISEHNRLYWYRQTLGQGPEFLTYFQNEAQLEKSRLLSDRFSAERPKGSFSTLEIQRTEQGDSAMYLCASSLGHLYEQYFGPGTRLTVT.